These 4 T cell receptor beta chains share one sample of origin, sequenced in a study of monozygotic twins with inflammatory bowel disease. TCRdb re-called the 5' RACE reads and catalogs CDR3 proteins one per entry, DNA excluded. The sample spans fewer than 450,000 distinct CDR3 sequences; the ten largest clones claim just over 2.5%. The sequencing sample was made of blood. The source is a human donor with ulcerative colitis or Crohn's disease, or a healthy co-twin of an affected twin (not recorded which).

The genes are TRBV24-1 and TRBJ2-3; TCRdb's D call of TRBD1 is untestable without DNA. The CDR3 length is 13 residues. Looked up from germline, CDR1 is KGHDR and CDR2 is SFDVKD. This CDR3 reads CATRTGLSDTQYF.

J is TRBJ2-1 and V is TRBV9; TCRdb designates TRBD2, a call that cannot be tested without DNA. This CDR3 has 15 residues. Germline lookup yields CDR1 SGDLS and CDR2 YYNGEE. CDR3: CASSVGGTREGEQFF.

The chain uses TRBV6-5 and TRBJ2-2; the TCRdb D gene call, TRBD1, has no DNA to confirm it. The length of the CDR3 is 18 residues. Germline CDR1 is MNHEY and CDR2 is SVGAGI. CDR3 in amino acids: CASSYSRSQGRNTGELFF.

This chain's CDR3 is CASSPVEGTTEAFF. This chain uses TRBV18 with TRBJ1-1. Germline V gene data show CDR1 as KGHSH and CDR2 as LQKENI. The CDR3 has 14 residues.